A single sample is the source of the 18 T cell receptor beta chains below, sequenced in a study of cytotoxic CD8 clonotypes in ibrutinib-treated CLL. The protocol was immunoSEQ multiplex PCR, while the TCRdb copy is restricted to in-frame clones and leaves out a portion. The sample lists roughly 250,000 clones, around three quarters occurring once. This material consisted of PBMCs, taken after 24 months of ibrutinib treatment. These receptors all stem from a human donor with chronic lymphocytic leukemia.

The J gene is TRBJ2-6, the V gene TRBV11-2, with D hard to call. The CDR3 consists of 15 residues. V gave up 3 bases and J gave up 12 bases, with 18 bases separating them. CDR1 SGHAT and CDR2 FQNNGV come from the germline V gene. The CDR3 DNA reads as TGTGCCAGCAGCTTTACCCGGGCCTCAACGGGCGTCCTGACTTTC. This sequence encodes CASSFTRASTGVLTF. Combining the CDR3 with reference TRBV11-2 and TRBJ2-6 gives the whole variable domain EAGVAQSPRYKIIEKRQSVAFWCNPISGHATLYWYQQILGQGPKLLIQFQNNGVVDDSQLPKDRFSAERLKGVDSTLKIQPAKLEDSAVYLCASSFTRASTGVLTFGAGSRLTVL.

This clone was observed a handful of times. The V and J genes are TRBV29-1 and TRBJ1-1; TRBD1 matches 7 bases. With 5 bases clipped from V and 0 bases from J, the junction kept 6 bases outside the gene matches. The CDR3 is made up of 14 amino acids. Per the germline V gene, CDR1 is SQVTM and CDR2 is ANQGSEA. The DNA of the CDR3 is TGCAGCGTTCAGGCAGGGGGGATGAACACTGAAGCTTTCTTT. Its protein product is CSVQAGGMNTEAFF.

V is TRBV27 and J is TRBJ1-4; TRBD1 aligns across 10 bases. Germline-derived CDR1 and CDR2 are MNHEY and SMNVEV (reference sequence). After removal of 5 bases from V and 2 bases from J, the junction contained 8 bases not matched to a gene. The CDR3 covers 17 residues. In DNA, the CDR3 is TGTGCCAGCAGTAAAGATGACAGGGGGCTGACTAATGAAAAACTGTTTTTT. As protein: CASSKDDRGLTNEKLFF.

The CDR3: CASSQGRDSLGGEQFF. CDR3 sequence (DNA): TGCGCCAGCAGCCAAGGCCGGGACTCCCTCGGGGGTGAGCAGTTCTTC. The V and J genes are TRBV4-3 and TRBJ2-1; possible D gene TRBD2, 6 bases. The length of the CDR3 is 16 residues. The germline V gene has CDR1 LGHNA and CDR2 YSLEER. V was shortened by 1 base and J by 9 bases, with 19 bases between the two germline ends.

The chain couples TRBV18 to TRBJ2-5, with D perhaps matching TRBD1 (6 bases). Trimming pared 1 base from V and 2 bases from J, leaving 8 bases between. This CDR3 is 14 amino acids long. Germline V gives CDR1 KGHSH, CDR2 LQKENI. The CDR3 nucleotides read TGTGCCAGCTCACCACGACAGGCACAAGAGACCCAGTACTTC. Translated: CASSPRQAQETQYF.

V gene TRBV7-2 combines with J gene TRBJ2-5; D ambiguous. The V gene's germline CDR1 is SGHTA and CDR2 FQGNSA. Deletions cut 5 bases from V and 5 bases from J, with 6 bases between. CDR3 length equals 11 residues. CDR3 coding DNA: TGTGCCAGCAGCCTGTGGGAGACCCAGTACTTC. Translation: CASSLWETQYF.

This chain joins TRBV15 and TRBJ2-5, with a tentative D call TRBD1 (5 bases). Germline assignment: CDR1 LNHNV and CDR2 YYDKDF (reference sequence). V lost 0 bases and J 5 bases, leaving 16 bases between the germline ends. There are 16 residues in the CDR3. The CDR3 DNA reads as TGTGCCACCAGCAGAGATCAGGGTAGTAGTTCGGAGACCCAGTACTTC. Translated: CATSRDQGSSSETQYF.

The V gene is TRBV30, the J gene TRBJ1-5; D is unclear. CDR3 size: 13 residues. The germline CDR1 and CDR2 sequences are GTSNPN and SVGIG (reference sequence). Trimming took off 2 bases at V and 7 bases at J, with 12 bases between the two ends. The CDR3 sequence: CAWSWSGLQPQHF. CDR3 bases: TGTGCCTGGAGTTGGTCGGGTCTCCAGCCCCAGCATTTT.

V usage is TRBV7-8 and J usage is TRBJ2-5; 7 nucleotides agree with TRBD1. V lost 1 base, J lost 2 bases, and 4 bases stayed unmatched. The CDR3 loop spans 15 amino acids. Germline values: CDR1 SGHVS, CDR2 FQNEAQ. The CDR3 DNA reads TGTGCCAGCAGCTTAGATTCGGGACAGCAAGAGACCCAGTACTTC. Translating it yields CASSLDSGQQETQYF.

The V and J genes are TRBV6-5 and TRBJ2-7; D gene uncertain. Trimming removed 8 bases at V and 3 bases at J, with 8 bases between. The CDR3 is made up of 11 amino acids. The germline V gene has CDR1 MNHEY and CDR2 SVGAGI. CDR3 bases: TGTGCCAGCGGAACTCACTACGAGCAGTACTTC. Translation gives CASGTHYEQYF.

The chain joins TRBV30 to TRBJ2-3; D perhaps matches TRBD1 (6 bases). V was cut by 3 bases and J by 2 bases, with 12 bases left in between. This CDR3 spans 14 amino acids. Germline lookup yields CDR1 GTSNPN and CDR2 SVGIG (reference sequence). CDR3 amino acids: CAWSLGQHTDTQYF. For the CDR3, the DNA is TGTGCCTGGAGCCTGGGACAACACACAGATACGCAGTATTTT.

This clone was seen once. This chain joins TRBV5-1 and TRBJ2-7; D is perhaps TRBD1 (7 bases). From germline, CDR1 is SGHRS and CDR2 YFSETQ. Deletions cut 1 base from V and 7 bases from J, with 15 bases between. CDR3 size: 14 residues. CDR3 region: CASSLITGAGEQYF. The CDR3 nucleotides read TGCGCCAGCAGCTTGATCACAGGGGCGGGGGAGCAGTACTTC.

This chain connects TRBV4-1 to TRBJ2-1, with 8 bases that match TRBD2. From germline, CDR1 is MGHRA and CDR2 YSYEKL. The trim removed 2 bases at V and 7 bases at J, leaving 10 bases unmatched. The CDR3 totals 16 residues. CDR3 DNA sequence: TGCGCCAGCAGCCAACCCGGGACTAGTTCTTGGAATGAGCAGTTCTTC. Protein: CASSQPGTSSWNEQFF.

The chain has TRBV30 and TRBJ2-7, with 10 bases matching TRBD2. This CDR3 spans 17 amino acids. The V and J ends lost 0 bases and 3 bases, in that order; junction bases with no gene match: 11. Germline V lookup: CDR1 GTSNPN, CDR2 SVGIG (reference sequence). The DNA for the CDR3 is TGTGCCTGGAGTGTGAGTCGAACTAGCGGGACCTACTACGAGCAGTACTTC. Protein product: CAWSVSRTSGTYYEQYF.

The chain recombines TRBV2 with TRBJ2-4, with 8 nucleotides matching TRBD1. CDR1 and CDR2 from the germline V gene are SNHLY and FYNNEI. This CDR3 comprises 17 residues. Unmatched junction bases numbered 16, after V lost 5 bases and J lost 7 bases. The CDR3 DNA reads TGTGCCAGCAGTACCACTCCCCGGGACAGGATCCAGAACATTCAGTACTTC. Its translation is CASSTTPRDRIQNIQYF.

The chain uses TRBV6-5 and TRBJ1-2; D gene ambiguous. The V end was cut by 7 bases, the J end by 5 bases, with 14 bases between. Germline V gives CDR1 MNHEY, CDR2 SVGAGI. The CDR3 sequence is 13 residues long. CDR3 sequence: CASTGGFLYGYTF. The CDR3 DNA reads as TGTGCCAGCACAGGAGGGTTTTTGTATGGCTACACCTTC.

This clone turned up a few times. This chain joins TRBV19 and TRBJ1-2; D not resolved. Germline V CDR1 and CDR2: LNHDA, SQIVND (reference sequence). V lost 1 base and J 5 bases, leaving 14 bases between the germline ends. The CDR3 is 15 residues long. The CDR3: CASSIAEKRTYGYTF. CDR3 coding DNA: TGTGCCAGTAGTATAGCAGAGAAAAGAACATATGGCTACACCTTC.

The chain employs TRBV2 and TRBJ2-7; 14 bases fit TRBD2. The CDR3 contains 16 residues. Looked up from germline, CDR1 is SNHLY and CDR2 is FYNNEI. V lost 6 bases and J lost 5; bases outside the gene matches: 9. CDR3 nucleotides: TGTGCCAGCAGGAGACTAGCGGGAGGGCCTAGGGACGAGCAGTACTTC. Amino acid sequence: CASRRLAGGPRDEQYF.